This TCR beta chain is from a study of tissue T cells after allogeneic stem cell transplantation. About the study: Samples with visible lymphocytes on H&E were prioritized for sequencing.

Study-wide results and limits: Only a limited share of tissue TCRs appeared in blood or spleen. Few T cell clones were shared across patients, but motif clusters showed tissue-specific shared signatures.

As to this clone: Its matching antigen is unknown.

Sequencing was performed with immunoSEQ multiplex PCR; in TCRdb, only in-frame clones are kept and a portion is missing. The sample has roughly 4,000 clones, around 66% seen once. Sequenced material: left colon tissue, taken at autopsy. The receptor comes from a male donor at least 60 years old with lung cancer.

CDR3 nucleotides: TGTGCCAGCAGCCAAGCGGGGACGACAGTCTCCTACGAGCAGTACTTC. Translating gives CASSQAGTTVSYEQYF. This chain links TRBV3-1 (or the pseudogene TRBV3-2) with TRBJ2-7; D tentatively fits TRBD1 or TRBD2 (5 bases each). This CDR3 has 16 residues. Germline CDR1 LGHDT, CDR2 YNNKEL (reference sequence). Trimming cost V 1 base and J 0 bases, with 13 bases left between them.